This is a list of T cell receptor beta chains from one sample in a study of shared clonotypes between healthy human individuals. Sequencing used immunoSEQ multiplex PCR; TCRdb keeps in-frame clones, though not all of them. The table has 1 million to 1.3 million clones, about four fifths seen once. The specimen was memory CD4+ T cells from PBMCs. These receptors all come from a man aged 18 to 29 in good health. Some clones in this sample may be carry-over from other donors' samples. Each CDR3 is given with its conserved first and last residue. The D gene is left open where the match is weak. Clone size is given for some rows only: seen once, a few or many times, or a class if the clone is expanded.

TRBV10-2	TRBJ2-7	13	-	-	TGCGCCAGCAGTCCTACGGGGGTCTACGAGCAGTACTTC	CASSPTGVYEQYF
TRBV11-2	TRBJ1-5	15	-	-	TGTGCCAGCAGCTTAGGATCGGGGGTAGGTCAGCCCCAGCATTTT	CASSLGSGVGQPQHF
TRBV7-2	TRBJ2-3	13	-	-	TGTGCCAGCAGCCTTGCGGGGTCAGATACGCAGTATTTT	CASSLAGSDTQYF
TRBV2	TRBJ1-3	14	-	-	TGTGCCAGCAGTGAGGGTTACTCTGGAAACACCGTATATTTT	CASSEGYSGNTVYF
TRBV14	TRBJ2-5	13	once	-	TGTGCCAGCAGCCCCGGACAGCTCCAGACCCAGTACTTC	CASSPGQLQTQYF
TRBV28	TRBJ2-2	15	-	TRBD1	TGTGCCAGCAGTACCCGACAGGGGGCGGGCGGGGAGCTGTTTTTT	CASSTRQGAGGELFF
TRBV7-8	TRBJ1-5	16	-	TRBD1	TGTGCCAGCAGCTTAGAGGGGGCGGCAACAAATCAGCCCCAGCATTTT	CASSLEGAATNQPQHF
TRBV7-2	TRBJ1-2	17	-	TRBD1	TGTGCCAGCAGCTTAGGTGTCCCGGGACAGGGTGTAGATGGCTACACCTTC	CASSLGVPGQGVDGYTF
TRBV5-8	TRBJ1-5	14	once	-	TGTGCCAGCAGCTTGTGGCAGGGCGATCAGCCCCAGCATTTT	CASSLWQGDQPQHF
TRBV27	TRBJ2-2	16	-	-	TGTGCCAGCAGTACTCCCGGCGGCCCAAACACCGGGGAGCTGTTTTTT	CASSTPGGPNTGELFF
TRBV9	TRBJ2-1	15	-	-	TGTGCCAGCTCCCCAGGACTACCGTACGACAATGAGCAGTTCTTC	CASSPGLPYDNEQFF
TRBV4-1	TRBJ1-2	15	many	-	TGCGCCAGCAGCCAGGTAGGACAGACTCTTAATGGCTACACCTTC	CASSQVGQTLNGYTF
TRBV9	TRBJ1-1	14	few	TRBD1	TGTGCCAGCAGCCGCATCACAGGGGCCACTGAAGCTTTCTTT	CASSRITGATEAFF
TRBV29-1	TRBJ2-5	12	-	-	TGCAGCGCCTCGGACTGGCGGGAGACCCAGTACTTC	CSASDWRETQYF
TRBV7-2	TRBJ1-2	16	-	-	TGTGCCAGCAGCTTAGTCGCGACGGGGGCCCGCTATGGCTACACCTTC	CASSLVATGARYGYTF
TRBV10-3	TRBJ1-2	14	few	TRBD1	TGTGCCATCAGTGAGGAGAGGACAGGGGTAGGCTACACCTTC	CAISEERTGVGYTF
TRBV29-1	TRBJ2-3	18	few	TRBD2	TGCAGCGTTGTCTTAGCGGGAGGTTCCCTTGGGCGCACAGATACGCAGTATTTT	CSVVLAGGSLGRTDTQYF
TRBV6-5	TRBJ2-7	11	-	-	TGTGCGTCTAGGACACTCTACGAGCAGTACTTC	CASRTLYEQYF
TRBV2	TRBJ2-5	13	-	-	TGTGCCACCAAAACAGGGTCGGCGGAGACCCAGTACTTC	CATKTGSAETQYF
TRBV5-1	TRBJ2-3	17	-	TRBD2	TGCGCCAGCAGCTTGGCCGTAGGGCTAGCGGGCACAGATACGCAGTATTTT	CASSLAVGLAGTDTQYF
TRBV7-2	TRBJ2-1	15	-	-	TGTGCCAGCAGCTTATCCCCGGGAGCAGGGAATGAGCAGTTCTTC	CASSLSPGAGNEQFF
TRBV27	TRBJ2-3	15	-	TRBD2	TGTGCCACCCGACTAGCGGGAGCGAGCACAGATACGCAGTATTTT	CATRLAGASTDTQYF